Each of the 25 T cell receptor beta chains below was sequenced from the same sample in a study of beta chain features in type 1 diabetes. TCRB transcripts that were expressed got sequenced, as all of the isolated RNA had been reverse transcribed. The protocol was immunoSEQ multiplex PCR, while the TCRdb copy is restricted to in-frame clones and leaves out a portion. The data contain fewer than 350,000 clones, approximately 8.1% of them singletons. The sequenced sample consisted of central memory CD4+ T cells from blood. These receptors all stem from a young woman in good health.

V gene TRBV9 combines with J gene TRBJ2-1; 13 nucleotides match TRBD2. Germline V gives CDR1 SGDLS, CDR2 YYNGEE. J gave up 6 bases and V 0 bases, and 3 bases lay outside the gene matches. CDR3 size: 16 residues. The CDR3 is CASSVAGTSGVNEQFF. The CDR3 DNA reads as TGTGCCAGCAGCGTAGCTGGGACTAGCGGGGTCAATGAGCAGTTCTTC.

This clone came up a few times. V gene TRBV29-1 combines with J gene TRBJ2-3; 11 bases are a match to TRBD1. The CDR3 consists of 14 residues. V lost 5 bases to trimming and J lost 2 bases; unmatched junction nucleotides: 3. Germline V gives CDR1 SQVTM, CDR2 ANQGSEA. CDR3 sequence: CSVKDRGPTDTQYF. In DNA, the CDR3 is TGCAGCGTTAAGGACAGGGGGCCCACAGATACGCAGTATTTT.

This clone was recorded many times. The V call is TRBV28, the J call TRBJ1-2, with D hard to call. This CDR3 is built from 15 residues. V was shortened by 5 bases and J by 2 bases, with 15 bases between the two germline ends. CDR1 is MDHEN and CDR2 is SYDVKM in the germline V gene. The CDR3 protein is CASSPIPPINYGYTF. In nucleotides, the CDR3 is TGTGCCAGCAGTCCTATCCCACCGATAAACTATGGCTACACCTTC.

This clone has a handful of counts. CDR3 in DNA: TGCGCCAGCAGCTTGCAGCGGCAAGAGACCCAGTACTTC. Its translation is CASSLQRQETQYF. This chain joins TRBV5-1 and TRBJ2-5; the D gene is possibly TRBD2 (5 bases). The CDR3 totals 13 residues. Trimming shortened V by 1 base and J by 2 bases, and 6 bases separated the two germline ends. Germline values: CDR1 SGHRS, CDR2 YFSETQ.

This clone has only a few counts. This chain connects TRBV19 to TRBJ2-1, with no clear D. The CDR3 is 11 residues long. In germline, CDR1 is LNHDA, CDR2 SQIVND (reference sequence). Trimming pared 3 bases from V and 7 bases from J, leaving 4 bases between. The CDR3 here is CASSMSNEQFF. The CDR3 coding sequence is TGTGCCAGTAGTATGTCTAATGAGCAGTTCTTC.

This clone was seen a handful of times. V and J are TRBV5-6 and TRBJ2-7; tentatively, D is TRBD2 (6 bases). The germline V and J ends were trimmed by 4 bases and 4 bases, with 12 bases remaining between them. The germline CDR1 and CDR2 sequences are SGHDT and YYEEEE. This CDR3 has 13 amino acids. This CDR3 is CASSLFGGYEQYV. The CDR3 DNA follows: TGTGCCAGCAGCCTCTTCGGGGGATACGAGCAGTACGTC.

This clone was observed at least ten times. Written as DNA, the CDR3 is TGCGCCAGCAGCCATGTCATTACGAGGGAAAACACTGAAGCTTTCTTT. Residues: CASSHVITRENTEAFF. J is TRBJ1-1 and V is TRBV4-3, with unresolved D. Germline V gives CDR1 LGHNA, CDR2 YSLEER. The length of the CDR3 is 16 residues. The V and J ends lost 3 bases and 2 bases respectively, with 16 bases between them.

This clone turned up a few times. The chain employs TRBV29-1 and TRBJ2-5; D assignment may be TRBD1 or TRBD2 (5 bases each). The V end lost 2 bases, the J end lost 5 bases, and 12 bases lay between the germline ends. CDR3 size: 13 residues. Per germline, CDR1 SQVTM and CDR2 ANQGSEA. CDR3 residues: CSVERGTGETQYF. The CDR3 nucleotides are TGCAGCGTTGAACGTGGGACGGGGGAGACCCAGTACTTC.

This clone was counted between two and nine times. As DNA, the CDR3 is TGTGCCAGCTCCGGAGATAGCAATCAGCCCCAGCATTTT. It is translated as CASSGDSNQPQHF. The V and J genes are TRBV18 and TRBJ1-5; D gene uncertain. Trimming took off 6 bases at V and 0 bases at J, with 6 bases between the two ends. The germline CDR1 and CDR2 sequences are KGHSH and LQKENI. CDR3 size: 13 residues.

V and J are TRBV12-5 and TRBJ2-2; D is perhaps TRBD1 (6 bases). Trimming left V 7 bases short and J 6 bases short, with 21 bases between. Germline-derived CDR1 and CDR2 are LGHNT and FRNRAP. The CDR3 covers 16 residues. The CDR3 is CASADLRQAGAGELFF. In nucleotides, the CDR3 is TGTGCTAGTGCCGACTTAAGACAGGCCGGGGCCGGGGAGCTGTTTTTT.

In its sample, this clone was seen a few times. The rearrangement joins TRBV9 to TRBJ1-1, with D perhaps TRBD1 (6 bases). This CDR3 is built from 13 residues. Trimming removed 4 bases at V and 8 bases at J, with 15 bases between. Germline CDR1 and CDR2: SGDLS and YYNGEE. CDR3 nucleotides: TGTGCCAGCAGCCCTCCCCGGGGGCGGGAAGCTTTCTTT. Its translation: CASSPPRGREAFF. Together with reference TRBV9 and TRBJ1-1, the CDR3 gives the full variable domain: DSGVTQTPKHLITATGQRVTLRCSPRSGDLSVYWYQQSLDQGLQFLIQYYNGEERAKGNILERFSAQQFPDLHSELNLSSLELGDSALYFCASSPPRGREAFFGQGTRLTVV.

The rearrangement links TRBV2 to TRBJ1-5; D gene ambiguous. Trimming took 6 bases from V and 3 from J, leaving 12 bases between them. CDR1 SNHLY and CDR2 FYNNEI come from the germline V gene. The CDR3 contains 14 residues. The CDR3 reads CASSGSSDNQPQHF. As DNA, the CDR3 is TGTGCCAGCAGCGGCAGTTCGGACAATCAGCCCCAGCATTTT.

This clone was seen many times. V is TRBV21-1 and J is TRBJ2-1; the DNA was not compared with TRBD2, the D call given in the table. TRBV21-1 is a pseudogene locus. The CDR3 spans 14 residues. The chain's CDR3 is CASSKAHRCCEQFF. CDR3 coding DNA: TGTGCCAGCAGCAAAGCTCATAGATGCTGTGAGCAGTTCTTC.

This clone was recorded a few times. The chain recombines TRBV5-1 with TRBJ2-1, with D perhaps matching TRBD1 or TRBD2 (5 bases each). The germline V and J ends were trimmed by 1 base and 0 bases, with 11 bases remaining between them. The CDR3 covers 16 residues. The germline gives CDR1 SGHRS, CDR2 YFSETQ. CDR3 region: CASSLRGEYSYNEQFF. The CDR3 bases are TGCGCCAGCAGCTTGAGAGGGGAATACTCCTACAATGAGCAGTTCTTC. Full variable domain (outside the CDR3, taken from reference TRBV5-1 and TRBJ2-1): KAGVTQTPRYLIKTRGQQVTLSCSPISGHRSVSWYQQTPGQGLQFLFEYFSETQRNKGNFPGRFSGRQFSNSRSEMNVSTLELGDSALYLCASSLRGEYSYNEQFFGPGTRLTVL.

The chain carries TRBV10-3 and TRBJ2-3; D gene uncertain. Germline assignment: CDR1 ENHRY and CDR2 SYGVKD. V was trimmed by 2 bases and J by 9 bases, leaving 18 bases between them. The CDR3 spans 15 residues. This chain's CDR3 is CAISENQIALQTQYF. The CDR3 DNA reads TGTGCCATCAGTGAGAACCAGATCGCCTTGCAGACGCAGTATTTT.

The chain links TRBV5-1 to TRBJ2-3, with TRBD2 identical over 13 bases. Trimming at V came to 4 bases and at J to 5 bases, leaving 7 bases not matched to a gene. Germline lookup yields CDR1 SGHRS and CDR2 YFSETQ. The CDR3 consists of 16 residues. In nucleotides, the CDR3 is TGCGCCAGCAGCAGGACTAGCGGGGGATTTGGAGATACGCAGTATTTT. This translates into CASSRTSGGFGDTQYF.

This clone was picked up a small number of times. This chain uses TRBV28 with TRBJ2-7; the D gene is possibly TRBD1 (5 bases). The germline CDR1 and CDR2 sequences are MDHEN and SYDVKM. The length of the CDR3 is 15 residues. Trimming removed 5 bases from V and 0 bases from J, with 14 bases in between. This chain's CDR3 is CASSETLGVSYEQYV. CDR3 coding DNA: TGTGCCAGCAGTGAGACTCTAGGGGTCTCCTACGAGCAGTACGTC.

This clone was seen a handful of times. The DNA for the CDR3 is TGTGCCAGCTCTACCCCCCCGACAGAGTACTATGGCTACACCTTC. This sequence encodes CASSTPPTEYYGYTF. The chain carries TRBV28 and TRBJ1-2; possibly TRBD1 for D (5 bases). V was cut by 8 bases and J by 3 bases, with 19 bases left in between. Germline CDR1 is MDHEN and CDR2 is SYDVKM. The CDR3 sequence is 15 residues long.

V usage is TRBV6-1 and J usage is TRBJ2-1; 7 nucleotides align to TRBD1. V dropped 6 bases and J dropped 2; count of bases not matched to a gene: 4. Germline values: CDR1 MNHNS, CDR2 SASEGT. The CDR3 loop spans 14 amino acids. The CDR3 DNA is TGTGCCAGCAGGGACAGGTTGACCTACAATGAGCAGTTCTTC. It codes for CASRDRLTYNEQFF.

This clone was picked up a small number of times. The chain has TRBV9 and TRBJ2-3; TRBD2 might be the D (6 bases). V dropped 1 base and J dropped 3 bases, with 12 bases sitting between them. This CDR3 is built from 15 residues. CDR1 and CDR2 (germline): SGDLS, YYNGEE. The CDR3 DNA reads as TGTGCCAGCAGCGTACAGAGCGGAGGGACAGATACGCAGTATTTT. Translation gives CASSVQSGGTDTQYF.

This clone has more than one count but fewer than ten. This sample includes further DNA sequences coding for the same CDR3. This sequence joins TRBV27 and TRBJ2-5; 8 bases align to TRBD1. The germline V gene has CDR1 MNHEY and CDR2 SMNVEV (reference sequence). V was clipped by 5 bases and J by 3 bases; unmatched bases: 5. This CDR3 is 14 amino acids long. CDR3 protein: CASSRTGGEETQYF. The DNA of the CDR3 is TGTGCCAGCAGTCGCACAGGGGGTGAAGAGACCCAGTACTTC.

This clone was picked up a small number of times. V gene TRBV14 combines with J gene TRBJ2-1, with TRBD2 as a possible D gene (6 bases). V lost 0 bases, J lost 0 bases, and 15 bases lay in between. The CDR3 consists of 18 residues. Germline CDR1 reads SGHDN; CDR2 reads FVKESK. CDR3 coding DNA: TGTGCCAGCAGCCAAGATTCCTGGGGGGAATCCTCCTACAATGAGCAGTTCTTC. Its protein product is CASSQDSWGESSYNEQFF.

This clone was observed a few times. The genes are TRBV20-1 and TRBJ2-7; the match to TRBD1 covers 7 bases. V was pared by 5 bases and J by 3 bases, with 1 base of the junction left unmatched. This CDR3 is built from 11 residues. Germline CDR1 is DFQATT and CDR2 is SNEGSKA (reference sequence). Here the CDR3 reads CSAGDSYEQYV. CDR3 bases: TGCAGTGCTGGGGACAGCTACGAGCAGTACGTC.

The V gene is TRBV7-6, the J gene TRBJ2-5, with D perhaps assigned TRBD1 or TRBD2 (5 bases each). Germline CDR1 reads SGHVS; CDR2 reads FNYEAQ. V was cut by 5 bases and J by 1 base, with 14 bases left in between. This CDR3 contains 15 residues. The CDR3 is CASSPGRALQETQYF. In DNA form, the CDR3 reads TGTGCCAGCAGCCCAGGGCGGGCACTCCAAGAGACCCAGTACTTC.

The chain is built from TRBV18 and TRBJ2-2; D possibly matches TRBD1 or TRBD2 (5 bases each). Trimming pared 2 bases from V and 3 bases from J, leaving 10 bases between. This CDR3 spans 15 amino acids. Germline values: CDR1 KGHSH, CDR2 LQKENI. The CDR3 loop reads CASSPMGRDTGELFF. For the CDR3, the DNA is TGTGCCAGCTCACCAATGGGACGCGACACCGGGGAGCTGTTTTTT.